This T cell receptor beta chain was recorded in a study of blood T cell repertoires in COVID-19. Here immunoSEQ multiplex PCR was the method, and the copy in TCRdb shows in-frame clones only, minus some. This table has about 50,000 clones, more than 85% appearing once. This CDR3 is built from 12 residues. Germline assignment: CDR1 ENHRY and CDR2 SYGVKD. Deletions cut 4 bases from V and 6 bases from J, with 8 bases between. V usage is TRBV10-3 and J usage is TRBJ2-3, with no clear D. Sequenced: peripheral blood. The sequence derives from a woman at least 80 years old with acute or convalescent COVID-19. CDR3 sequence reads: CAISALRDTQYF. The CDR3 region has the DNA TGTGCCATCAGTGCGTTGAGGGATACGCAGTATTTT.